The clone carrying this T cell receptor (beta chain) appeared many times. What it binds is not known. Trimming shortened V by 0 bases and J by 6 bases, and 13 bases separated the two germline ends. This CDR3 comprises 15 residues. Germline-derived CDR1 and CDR2 are SGHAT and FQNNGV. TCRdb re-called the 5' RACE reads through MiXCR, storing one row per CDR3 protein. The table includes about 110,000 distinct CDR3 sequences, under 15% detected once. This record belongs to a study of T-cell memory formation after mild COVID-19. Study-wide context: There were largely donor-specific TCR clusters. Notes on the study in general: Pre-infection memory contained some responding clones, which suggested that cross-reactive memory had joined. The second-wave clones peaking on day 37 were not confirmed as SARS-CoV-2-specific.

The gene calls are TRBV11-2 and TRBJ2-3, with D unclear. Sequencing was carried out using PBMCs or a T cell subset sorted from them (not recorded which). This sequence was found in an adult woman who had mild COVID-19 (a few samples of this study predate the infection). Cell type and time point are not known. CDR3 sequence reads: CASSLDNPPADTQYF. CDR3 nucleotides: TGTGCCAGCAGCTTAGATAACCCCCCGGCCGATACGCAGTATTTT.